This TCR beta chain came from a study of vaccination and CD4 T cells after COVID-19. Across the whole study: Each control culture was treated with a CEFX pool, an HIV-1 Nef pool, or no peptide.

Cultured CD4+ T-cell DNA underwent Oncomine TCR Beta short-read sequencing. TCRdb called the PCR reads again in MiXCR, with one record for every CDR3 protein. The sample has around 15,000 distinct CDR3 sequences, about three quarters seen once; the top ten hold roughly 9.7%. About this clonotype: Its antigen is still unknown.

The CDR3 loop spans 14 amino acids. The V and J ends lost 6 bases and 0 bases, in that order; junction bases with no gene match: 7. The germline V gene has CDR1 DFQATT and CDR2 SNEGSKA (reference sequence). The treatment denotes: roughly ten-day PBMC culture with coronavirus spike peptide pools or control peptides (ViraFEST assay). The genes are TRBV20-1 and TRBJ1-1; TRBD1 matches 7 bases. Sequenced: CD4+ T cells from blood, cultured in vitro. The TCR comes from a human donor who had recovered from COVID-19. The CDR3 bases are TGCAGTGCCCCACGGACAGGCGTGAACACTGAAGCTTTCTTT. Its translation: CSAPRTGVNTEAFF.